Listed below are T cell receptor beta chains from one sample, sequenced in a study of Ad26.COV2.S vaccination and SARS-CoV-2 variants. Using immunoSEQ multiplex PCR, the repertoire was profiled, and TCRdb retains in-frame clones only, with some absent. The data contain more than 350,000 clones, approximately 90% of them singletons. The sample in question was peripheral blood, obtained in a trial of Ad26.COV2.S vaccine versus placebo. The receptors stem from a person aged 18-65 years who received the Ad26.COV2.S COVID-19 vaccine or a placebo. Each CDR3 is given with its conserved first and last residue. A D gene is named only where the DNA matches it firmly. Part of the rows lack a size; the others show once, few, many or a class for expanded clones.

V	length	size	J	D	DNA	CDR3
TRBV7-9	15	once	TRBJ2-5	TRBD2	TGTGCCAGCAGCTTAGCGACTAGCGGGCAAGAGACCCAGTACTTC	CASSLATSGQETQYF
TRBV3-1/TRBV3-2	11	once	TRBJ2-5	.	TGTGCCAGCAGCGCCGGAGAGACCCAGTACTTC	CASSAGETQYF
TRBV9	15	.	TRBJ2-7	TRBD2	TGTGCCAGCAGTATAGCGGGAGGGGTTAGCTACGAGCAGTACTTC	CASSIAGGVSYEQYF
TRBV12-3/TRBV12-4	13	.	TRBJ2-1	TRBD2	TGTGCCAGCAGGGGACTAGGGGTTGATGAGCAGTTCTTC	CASRGLGVDEQFF
TRBV4-3	14	.	TRBJ1-2	.	TGCGCCAGCAGCCCGGACCTGGGGTTGTATGGCTACACCTTC	CASSPDLGLYGYTF
TRBV11-3	14	.	TRBJ2-2	.	TGTGCCAGCAGCTTCGACGGGTCCACCGGGGAGCTGTTTTTT	CASSFDGSTGELFF
TRBV6-5	13	.	TRBJ2-6	.	TGTGCCAGCAGTTACTCTGGGGCCAACGTCCTGACTTTC	CASSYSGANVLTF
TRBV9	15	.	TRBJ1-6	.	TGTGCCAGCAGCCTAAGCGGGGCCTTGGGTTCACCCCTCCACTTT	CASSLSGALGSPLHF
TRBV5-1	14	.	TRBJ2-3	.	TGCGCCAGCAGTCAGGGAGAATATCTGGATACGCAGTATTTT	CASSQGEYLDTQYF
TRBV6-5	15	once	TRBJ2-7	.	TGTGCCAGCAGTTACTCGCAATCTAGCTTCTACGAGCAGTACTTC	CASSYSQSSFYEQYF
TRBV18	15	.	TRBJ1-3	.	TGTGCCAGCTCACCACCCTCTCGCGGTGGAAACACCATATATTTT	CASSPPSRGGNTIYF